The rows below give T cell receptor beta chains drawn from one sample of a study of neoadjuvant anti-PD-1 for oral cavity cancer. Assay: immunoSEQ multiplex PCR; the TCRdb copy retains only in-frame clones and omits some. The sample carries almost 7,000 clones, approximately 79% recorded once. Sequencing used PBMCs, obtained before nivolumab (anti-PD-1) treatment. These receptors all come from a person aged 35 to 85 with oral cavity squamous cell carcinoma. The CDR3 runs from the conserved cysteine through the conserved F or W. The D gene is left open where the match is weak. Part of the rows lack a size; the others show once, few, many or a class for expanded clones.

TRBV6-4	NA	TRBJ2-3	NA	CASSDSRDTDTQYF	TGTGCCAGCAGTGACTCAAGGGACACAGATACGCAGTATTTT
TRBV2	TRBD1	TRBJ2-2	NA	CASSERTGNTGELFF	TGTGCCAGCAGCGAGAGGACAGGGAACACCGGGGAGCTGTTTTTT
TRBV6-5	TRBD1	TRBJ2-2	NA	CASSYQRQGAGELFF	TGTGCCAGCAGTTACCAACGACAGGGGGCCGGGGAGCTGTTTTTT
TRBV19	TRBD1	TRBJ1-5	few	CASSRRTGERRNQPQHF	TGTGCCAGTAGTCGACGGACAGGGGAACGGCGCAATCAGCCCCAGCATTTT
TRBV27	NA	TRBJ1-1	NA	CASSPTTPLQGLEAFF	TGTGCCAGCAGTCCCACGACCCCTCTCCAGGGTTTGGAAGCTTTCTTT
TRBV19	NA	TRBJ2-5	NA	CASSNLKGGKEETQYF	TGTGCCAGTAGTAACCTCAAGGGGGGTAAAGAAGAGACCCAGTACTTC
TRBV5-6	NA	TRBJ2-7	NA	CASSLSPYEQYF	TGTGCCAGCAGCTTATCCCCCTACGAGCAGTACTTC
TRBV19	NA	TRBJ1-5	NA	CASSIRGQPQHF	TGTGCCAGTAGTATTCGCGGGCAGCCCCAGCATTTT
TRBV9	NA	TRBJ1-1	NA	CASSVLSETEAFF	TGTGCCAGCAGCGTTTTGAGTGAGACTGAAGCTTTCTTT
TRBV19	NA	TRBJ2-7	NA	CASSKRSAGPYEQYF	TGTGCCAGTAGTAAACGGAGCGCGGGACCCTACGAGCAGTACTTC
TRBV29-1	NA	TRBJ2-1	NA	CSAPLQDSYNEQFF	TGCAGCGCCCCTCTCCAGGACTCCTACAATGAGCAGTTCTTC
TRBV6-6	TRBD1	TRBJ1-3	few	CASSPGTGGRNTIYF	TGTGCCAGCAGTCCCGGGACAGGGGGTAGAAACACCATATATTTT
TRBV6-6	NA	TRBJ2-5	NA	CASSYSTYGYQETQYF	TGTGCCAGCAGTTACTCGACTTATGGGTACCAAGAGACCCAGTACTTC
TRBV7-2	TRBD1	TRBJ1-2	few	CASSPRGTGVYGYTF	TGTGCCAGCAGCCCCCGTGGGACAGGGGTCTATGGCTACACCTTC
TRBV7-2	NA	TRBJ1-2	few	CASSLAGADYGYTF	TGTGCCAGCAGCTTAGCAGGGGCGGACTATGGCTACACCTTC
TRBV7-3	NA	TRBJ2-1	NA	CASSLGQLLVF	TGTGCCAGCAGCCTCGGACAGTTGTTGGTCTTC
TRBV5-8	TRBD1	TRBJ1-6	NA	CASSWGGRGPNSPLHF	TGTGCCAGCAGCTGGGGGGGCAGGGGGCCGAATTCACCCCTCCACTTT
TRBV10-3	NA	TRBJ2-1	NA	CAITGDYNEQFF	TGTGCCATCACTGGGGATTACAATGAGCAGTTCTTC
TRBV5-1	NA	TRBJ2-2	NA	CASSLGDGDTGELFF	TGCGCCAGCAGCTTGGGGGACGGAGACACCGGGGAGCTGTTTTTT
TRBV30	NA	TRBJ1-3	NA	CAWSVLGNTIYF	TGTGCCTGGAGTGTACTTGGAAACACCATATATTTT
TRBV27	NA	TRBJ1-2	NA	CASSLGSGGLYYGYTF	TGTGCCAGCAGTTTGGGTAGCGGGGGGCTTTACTATGGCTACACCTTC
TRBV5-4	NA	TRBJ2-7	NA	CASSLGTRPYEQYF	TGTGCCAGCAGCTTAGGCACCAGGCCCTACGAGCAGTACTTC
TRBV7-2	NA	TRBJ2-5	NA	CASSSSRGAYQETQYF	TGTGCCAGCAGCTCCTCGAGGGGGGCGTACCAAGAGACCCAGTACTTC
TRBV5-6	NA	TRBJ2-2	NA	CASSFYIVGPGELFF	TGTGCCAGCAGCTTTTACATCGTAGGGCCCGGGGAGCTGTTTTTT
TRBV19	NA	TRBJ1-1	NA	CASTAPGWRGVTEAFF	TGTGCCAGTACCGCCCCCGGGTGGAGGGGCGTCACTGAAGCTTTCTTT
TRBV13	NA	TRBJ1-1	NA	CASSLGPEAFF	TGTGCCAGCAGCTTAGGCCCTGAAGCTTTCTTT
TRBV30	NA	TRBJ2-6	NA	CAWSFTPISGANVLTF	TGTGCCTGGAGTTTTACACCGATCTCTGGGGCCAACGTCCTGACTTTC
TRBV5-4	NA	TRBJ2-7	NA	CASSLDPVGGFYEQYF	TGTGCCAGCAGCTTGGACCCGGTGGGGGGCTTCTACGAGCAGTACTTC
TRBV6-6	TRBD1	TRBJ2-7	NA	CATHQGRGLPYEQYF	TGTGCAACCCATCAGGGCAGGGGGCTGCCCTACGAGCAGTACTTC
TRBV5-4	NA	TRBJ2-2	few	CASNTGRGGQLDTGELFF	TGTGCCAGCAACACTGGTAGAGGAGGGCAGCTAGACACCGGGGAGCTGTTTTTT
TRBV30	TRBD1	TRBJ2-6	NA	CAWSEGQAGANVLTF	TGTGCCTGGAGTGAAGGACAGGCTGGGGCCAACGTCCTGACTTTC
TRBV6-4	NA	TRBJ2-2	NA	CASSEGGHTNTGELFF	TGTGCCAGCAGTGAAGGGGGACACACGAACACCGGGGAGCTGTTTTTT
TRBV7-2	TRBD1	TRBJ1-2	NA	CASSYRGQGGGGYTF	TGTGCCAGCAGCTACCGGGGACAGGGAGGAGGTGGCTACACCTTC
TRBV9	NA	TRBJ2-1	NA	CASSLKQGSSYNEQFF	TGTGCCAGCAGCTTAAAACAGGGAAGCTCCTACAATGAGCAGTTCTTC
TRBV7-9	TRBD2	TRBJ2-3	NA	CASSLAPSSGGADTQYF	TGTGCCAGCAGCTTAGCGCCTTCTAGCGGGGGGGCAGATACGCAGTATTTT
TRBV6-1	NA	TRBJ2-2	NA	CASSGMGRNTGELFF	TGTGCCAGCAGTGGTATGGGACGGAACACCGGGGAGCTGTTTTTT
TRBV29-1	TRBD1	TRBJ1-2	NA	CSVEALGTGGGYTF	TGCAGCGTTGAAGCGCTCGGGACAGGTGGTGGCTACACCTTC
TRBV5-4	NA	TRBJ2-5	NA	CASSLMTEETQYF	TGTGCCAGCAGCTTGATGACAGAAGAGACCCAGTACTTC
TRBV11-2	NA	TRBJ1-3	NA	CASSPGSSGNTIYF	TGTGCCAGCAGCCCCGGGAGCTCTGGAAACACCATATATTTT
TRBV7-9	NA	TRBJ1-1	NA	CASSRGPEAFF	TGTGCCAGCAGCCGCGGACCAGAAGCTTTCTTT
TRBV19	NA	TRBJ1-2	NA	CASSILSANYGYTF	TGTGCCAGTAGTATACTGAGCGCTAACTATGGCTACACCTTC
TRBV9	NA	TRBJ2-1	NA	CASSPSMWGNEQFF	TGTGCCAGCAGCCCAAGTATGTGGGGGAATGAGCAGTTCTTC
TRBV4-1	NA	TRBJ1-1	NA	CASSQDGRTNTEAFF	TGCGCCAGCAGCCAAGATGGACGGACGAACACTGAAGCTTTCTTT
TRBV9	NA	TRBJ2-5	few	CASSVGAEGKETQYF	TGTGCCAGCAGCGTAGGGGCTGAGGGGAAAGAGACCCAGTACTTC
TRBV6-5	TRBD1	TRBJ2-7	few	CASSRQGSSYEQYF	TGTGCCAGCAGCCGACAGGGGTCCTCCTACGAGCAGTACTTC
TRBV18	NA	TRBJ1-1	few	CASSRTAMDTEAFF	TGTGCCAGCTCGCGGACAGCGATGGACACTGAAGCTTTCTTT
TRBV4-1	NA	TRBJ1-2	NA	CASSQASMGLGAQLLYGYTF	TGCGCCAGCAGCCAAGCAAGCATGGGACTGGGAGCACAGCTTCTCTATGGCTACACCTTC
TRBV5-1	TRBD1	TRBJ1-2	NA	CASSLAGQVGHTF	TGCGCCAGCAGCTTGGCCGGACAGGTGGGCCACACCTTC